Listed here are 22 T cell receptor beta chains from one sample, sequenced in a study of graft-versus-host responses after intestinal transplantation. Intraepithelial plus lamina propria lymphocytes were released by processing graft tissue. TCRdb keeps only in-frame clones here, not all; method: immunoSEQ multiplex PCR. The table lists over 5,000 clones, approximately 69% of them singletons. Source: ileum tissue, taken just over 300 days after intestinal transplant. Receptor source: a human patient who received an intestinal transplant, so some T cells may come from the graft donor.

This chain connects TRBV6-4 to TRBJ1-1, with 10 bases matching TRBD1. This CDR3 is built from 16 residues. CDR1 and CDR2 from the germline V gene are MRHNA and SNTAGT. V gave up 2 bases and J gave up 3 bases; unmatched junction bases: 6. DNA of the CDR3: TGTGCCAGCAGTGACAGAGCCGGGACAGGGGACACTGAAGCTTTCTTT. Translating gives CASSDRAGTGDTEAFF.

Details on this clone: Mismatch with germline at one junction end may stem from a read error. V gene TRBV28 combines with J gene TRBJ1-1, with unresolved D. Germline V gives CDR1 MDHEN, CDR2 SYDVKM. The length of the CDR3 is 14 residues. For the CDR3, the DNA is TGTGCCAGCACTTTAGGACTCTCGAACACTGAAGCTTTCTTT. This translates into CASTLGLSNTEAFF.

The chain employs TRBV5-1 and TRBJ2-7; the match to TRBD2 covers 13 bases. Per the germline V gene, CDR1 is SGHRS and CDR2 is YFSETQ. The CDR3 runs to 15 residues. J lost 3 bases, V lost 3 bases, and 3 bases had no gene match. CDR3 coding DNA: TGCGCCAGCAGCTGGACTAGCGGGGGATTCTACGAGCAGTACTTC. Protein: CASSWTSGGFYEQYF.

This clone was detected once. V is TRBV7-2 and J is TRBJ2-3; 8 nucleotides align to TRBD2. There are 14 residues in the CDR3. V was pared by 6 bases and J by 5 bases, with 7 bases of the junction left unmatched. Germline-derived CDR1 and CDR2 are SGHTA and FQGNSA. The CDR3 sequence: CASRYGRAKDTQYF. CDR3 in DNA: TGTGCCAGCAGGTACGGGAGGGCCAAAGATACGCAGTATTTT.

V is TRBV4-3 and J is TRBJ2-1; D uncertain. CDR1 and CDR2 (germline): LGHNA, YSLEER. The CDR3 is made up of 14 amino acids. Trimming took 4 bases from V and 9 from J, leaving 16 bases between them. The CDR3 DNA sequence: TGCGCCAGCAGCCGCTACTGGGGTGCAGGTGAGCAGTTCTTC. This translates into CASSRYWGAGEQFF.

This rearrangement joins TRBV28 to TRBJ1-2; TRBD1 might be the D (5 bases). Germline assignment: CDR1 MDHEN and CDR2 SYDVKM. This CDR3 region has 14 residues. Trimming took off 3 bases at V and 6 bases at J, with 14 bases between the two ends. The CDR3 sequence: CASSFSGGSDGYTF. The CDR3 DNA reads TGTGCCAGCAGTTTTTCGGGGGGTTCCGATGGCTACACCTTC.

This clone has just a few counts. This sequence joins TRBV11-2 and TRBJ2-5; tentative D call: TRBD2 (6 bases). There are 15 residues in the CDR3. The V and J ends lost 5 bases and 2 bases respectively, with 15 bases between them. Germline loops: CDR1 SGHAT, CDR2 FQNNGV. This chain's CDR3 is CASSQAVRGQETQYF. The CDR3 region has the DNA TGTGCCAGCAGCCAAGCGGTCCGGGGGCAAGAGACCCAGTACTTC.

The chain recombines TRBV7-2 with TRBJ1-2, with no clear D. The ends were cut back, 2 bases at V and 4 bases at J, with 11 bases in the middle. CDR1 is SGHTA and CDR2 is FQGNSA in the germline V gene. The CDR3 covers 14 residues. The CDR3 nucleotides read TGTGCCAGCAGCTTATCCACACTACCCTATGGCTACACCTTC. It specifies CASSLSTLPYGYTF.

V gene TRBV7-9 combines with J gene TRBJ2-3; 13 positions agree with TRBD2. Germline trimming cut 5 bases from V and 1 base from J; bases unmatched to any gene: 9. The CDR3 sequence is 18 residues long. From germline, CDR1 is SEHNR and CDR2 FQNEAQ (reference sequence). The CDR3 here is CASSLSIGLAGGTDTQYF. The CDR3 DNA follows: TGTGCCAGCAGCCTAAGTATCGGACTAGCGGGGGGCACAGATACGCAGTATTTT.

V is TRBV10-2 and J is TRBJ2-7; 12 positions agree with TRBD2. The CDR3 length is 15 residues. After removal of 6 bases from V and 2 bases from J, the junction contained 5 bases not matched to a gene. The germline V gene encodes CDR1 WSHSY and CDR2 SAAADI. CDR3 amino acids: CASRATSGRTYEQYF. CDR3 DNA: TGCGCCAGCAGGGCCACTAGCGGGAGGACCTACGAGCAGTACTTC.

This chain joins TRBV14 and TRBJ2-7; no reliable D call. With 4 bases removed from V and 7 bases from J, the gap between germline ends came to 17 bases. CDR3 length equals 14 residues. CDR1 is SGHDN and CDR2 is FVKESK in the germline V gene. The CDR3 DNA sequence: TGTGCCAGCAGCCCTATTTCAGGTTTTTATGAGCAGTACTTC. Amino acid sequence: CASSPISGFYEQYF.

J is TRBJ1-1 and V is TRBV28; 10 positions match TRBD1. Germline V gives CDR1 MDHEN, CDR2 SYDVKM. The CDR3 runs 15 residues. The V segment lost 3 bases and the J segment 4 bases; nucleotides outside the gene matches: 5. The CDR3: CASSFPGQGSTEAFF. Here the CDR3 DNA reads TGTGCCAGCAGTTTCCCGGGACAGGGGTCCACTGAAGCTTTCTTT.

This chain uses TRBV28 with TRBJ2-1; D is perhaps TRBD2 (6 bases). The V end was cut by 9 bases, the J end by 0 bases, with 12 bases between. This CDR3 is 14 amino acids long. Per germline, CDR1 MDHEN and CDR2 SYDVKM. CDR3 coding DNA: TGTGCCAGTCGAATCGGGAGCTCCTACAATGAGCAGTTCTTC. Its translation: CASRIGSSYNEQFF.

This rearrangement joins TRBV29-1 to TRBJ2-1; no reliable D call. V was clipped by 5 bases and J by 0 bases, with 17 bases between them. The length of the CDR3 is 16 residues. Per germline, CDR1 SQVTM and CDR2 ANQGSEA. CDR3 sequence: CSVKVLASPSYNEQFF. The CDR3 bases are TGCAGCGTTAAAGTATTGGCCTCACCCTCCTACAATGAGCAGTTCTTC.

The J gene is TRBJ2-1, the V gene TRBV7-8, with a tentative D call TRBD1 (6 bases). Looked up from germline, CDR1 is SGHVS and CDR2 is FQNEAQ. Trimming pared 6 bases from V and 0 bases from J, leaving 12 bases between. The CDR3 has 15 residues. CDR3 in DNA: TGTGCCAGCAGGGACAGAGAAAGCTCCTACAATGAGCAGTTCTTC. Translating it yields CASRDRESSYNEQFF. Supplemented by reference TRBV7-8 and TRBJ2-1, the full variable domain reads GAGVSQSPRYKVAKRGQDVALRCDPISGHVSLFWYQQALGQGPEFLTYFQNEAQLDKSGLPSDRFFAERPEGSVSTLKIQRTQQEDSAVYLCASRDRESSYNEQFFGPGTRLTVL.

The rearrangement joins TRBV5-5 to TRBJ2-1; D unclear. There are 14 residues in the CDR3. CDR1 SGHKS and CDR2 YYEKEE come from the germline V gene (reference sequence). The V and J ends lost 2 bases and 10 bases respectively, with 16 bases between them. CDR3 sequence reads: CASSFLERDLEQFF. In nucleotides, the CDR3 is TGTGCCAGCAGCTTCTTGGAGCGTGATTTAGAGCAGTTCTTC.

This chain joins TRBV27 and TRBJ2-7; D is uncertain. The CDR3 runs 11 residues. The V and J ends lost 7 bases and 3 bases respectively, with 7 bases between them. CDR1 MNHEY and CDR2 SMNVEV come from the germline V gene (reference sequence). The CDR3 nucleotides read TGTGCCAGCACCCCCCACTACGAGCAGTACTTC. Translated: CASTPHYEQYF.

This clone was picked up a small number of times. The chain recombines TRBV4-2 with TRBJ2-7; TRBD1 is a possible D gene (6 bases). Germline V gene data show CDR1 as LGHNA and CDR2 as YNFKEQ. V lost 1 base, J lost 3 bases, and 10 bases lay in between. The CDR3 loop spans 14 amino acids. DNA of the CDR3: TGTGCCAGCAGCCAAGTTGAACAGGGCTACGAGCAGTACTTC. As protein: CASSQVEQGYEQYF.

Here the CDR3 reads CARQAGGELSYGYTF. Here the CDR3 DNA reads TGTGCCAGACAAGCAGGCGGGGAGCTTAGCTATGGCTACACCTTC. This chain uses TRBV2 with TRBJ1-2, with unresolved D. Germline CDR1 and CDR2: SNHLY and FYNNEI. V was clipped by 9 bases and J by 4 bases, with 21 bases between them. This CDR3 region has 15 residues.

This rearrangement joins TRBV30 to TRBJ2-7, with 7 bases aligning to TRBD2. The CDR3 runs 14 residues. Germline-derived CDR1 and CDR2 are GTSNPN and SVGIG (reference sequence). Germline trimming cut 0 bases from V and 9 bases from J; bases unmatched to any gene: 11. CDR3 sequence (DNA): TGTGCCTGGAGTGTACGGGGGGAGCGGGGTCGGCAGTACTTC. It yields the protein CAWSVRGERGRQYF.

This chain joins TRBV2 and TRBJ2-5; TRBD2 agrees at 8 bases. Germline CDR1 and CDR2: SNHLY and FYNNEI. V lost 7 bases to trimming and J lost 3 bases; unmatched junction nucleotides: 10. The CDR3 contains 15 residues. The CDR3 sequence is CASTKSGGREETQYF. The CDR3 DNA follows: TGTGCCAGCACCAAAAGCGGGGGAAGGGAAGAGACCCAGTACTTC.

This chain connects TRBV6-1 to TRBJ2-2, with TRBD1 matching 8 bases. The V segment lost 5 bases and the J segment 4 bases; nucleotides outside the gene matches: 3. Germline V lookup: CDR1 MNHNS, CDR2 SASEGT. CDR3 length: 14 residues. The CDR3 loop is CASSQGARTGELFF. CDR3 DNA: TGTGCCAGCAGTCAGGGGGCGCGCACCGGGGAGCTGTTTTTT.